The 29 T cell receptor beta chains reported below all come from one sample, sequenced in a study of cytomegalovirus exposure and HLA in healthy donors. PCR primers comprised 60 Vbeta and 13 Jbeta primers. Profiled with immunoSEQ multiplex PCR; TCRdb holds only in-frame clones, not every one. This table has about 110,000 clones, roughly an eighth appearing once. Material for sequencing was PBMCs. The receptors stem from a man in his forties or fifties in good health and CMV-seropositive.

This clone was counted only a few times. The rearrangement uses TRBV7-9 and TRBJ1-1; D ambiguous. The CDR3 length is 17 residues. V lost 1 base and J lost 2, with 17 bases in between. CDR1 and CDR2 from the germline V gene are SEHNR and FQNEAQ (reference sequence). The CDR3 sequence: CASSLDGGSFYNTEAFF. Written as DNA, the CDR3 is TGTGCCAGCAGCTTAGACGGCGGCAGTTTTTACAACACTGAAGCTTTCTTT.

The chain links TRBV19 to TRBJ2-1; TRBD2 aligns across 10 bases. V shed 3 bases, J shed 9 bases, and the junction held 23 bases outside the gene matches. Looked up from germline, CDR1 is LNHDA and CDR2 is SQIVND (reference sequence). The CDR3 has 20 amino acids. The DNA for the CDR3 is TGTGCCAGTAGTATGAGACCCCGGTGGGCTAGCGGGAGCAGCACGGGTGAGCAGTTCTTC. Translating it yields CASSMRPRWASGSSTGEQFF.

The rearrangement joins TRBV6-6 to TRBJ2-2; the D gene is possibly TRBD2 (6 bases). Germline V CDR1 and CDR2: MNHNY, SVGAGI (reference sequence). Trimming took 6 bases from V and 6 from J, leaving 11 bases between them. CDR3 length: 13 residues. The CDR3: CASSLSGSGELFF. CDR3 bases: TGTGCCAGCAGCCTTAGCGGTTCCGGGGAGCTGTTTTTT.

The sample holds a few counts of this clone. The rearrangement uses TRBV28 and TRBJ2-1; TRBD2 matches at 11 bases. J was trimmed by 8 bases and V by 4 bases; bases with no gene match: 19. This CDR3 region has 19 residues. The germline V gene encodes CDR1 MDHEN and CDR2 SYDVKM. CDR3 nucleotides: TGTGCCAGCAGTTCCTTCCGAGGGTTGGCTAGCGGGAGGAGGGATGAGCAGTTCTTC. Translation: CASSSFRGLASGRRDEQFF.

The chain recombines TRBV11-2 with TRBJ2-7; D not resolved. Germline V gene lookup returns CDR1 SGHAT and CDR2 FQNNGV. The V gene lost 3 bases and the J gene lost 3 bases, with 9 bases spanning the gap. The CDR3 is made up of 13 amino acids. CDR3 nucleotides: TGTGCCAGCAGCTTTCATTTTAGCTACGAGCAGTACTTC. As protein: CASSFHFSYEQYF.

In this sample, this clone turned up a few times. V usage is TRBV6-5 and J usage is TRBJ1-1; possibly TRBD1 for D (6 bases). V was shortened by 2 bases and J by 4 bases, with 11 bases between the two germline ends. Germline CDR1 reads MNHEY; CDR2 reads SVGAGI. The CDR3 is 14 amino acids. This chain's CDR3 is CASSYRQGSTEAFF. CDR3 coding DNA: TGTGCCAGCAGTTACAGGCAGGGGTCCACTGAAGCTTTCTTT.

The V call is TRBV7-9, the J call TRBJ1-1; a possible D gene is TRBD1 (5 bases). V was clipped by 4 bases and J by 5 bases, with 14 bases between them. The CDR3 spans 14 residues. Germline-derived CDR1 and CDR2 are SEHNR and FQNEAQ (reference sequence). The CDR3 sequence: CASSWGTLRTEAFF. The CDR3 DNA reads TGTGCCAGCAGCTGGGGCACGTTGAGGACTGAAGCTTTCTTT.

The rearrangement uses TRBV2 and TRBJ2-7; D uncertain. Per the germline V gene, CDR1 is SNHLY and CDR2 is FYNNEI. V was cut by 6 bases and J by 0 bases, with 12 bases left in between. This CDR3 comprises 14 residues. In DNA, the CDR3 is TGTGCCAGCAGAGAATGGTTCGGCTCCTACGAGCAGTACTTC. Protein: CASREWFGSYEQYF.

V usage is TRBV29-1 and J usage is TRBJ1-2; D remains unclear. This CDR3 spans 14 amino acids. CDR1 and CDR2 (germline): SQVTM, ANQGSEA. V was pared by 4 bases and J by 4 bases, with 16 bases between. Here the CDR3 DNA reads TGCAGCGTTGTAGGAGGAACACCCCCCTATGGCTACACCTTC. Amino acids: CSVVGGTPPYGYTF.

The CDR3 is CASSPGTASTDTQYF. As DNA, the CDR3 is TGCGCCAGCAGCCCGGGGACAGCCAGCACAGATACGCAGTATTTT. V gene TRBV5-1 combines with J gene TRBJ2-3, with TRBD1 identical over 7 bases. CDR1 and CDR2 (germline): SGHRS, YFSETQ. V shed 4 bases, J shed 0 bases, and the junction held 5 bases outside the gene matches. The CDR3 has 15 amino acids.

V gene TRBV7-2 combines with J gene TRBJ2-7, with TRBD2 matching 8 bases. The germline gives CDR1 SGHTA, CDR2 FQGNSA. There are 16 residues in the CDR3. Trimming removed 3 bases from V and 2 bases from J; junction bases left unmatched: 9. CDR3 region: CASSFTHLAGTYEQYF. CDR3 sequence (DNA): TGTGCCAGCAGCTTCACCCACCTAGCGGGTACCTACGAGCAGTACTTC.

This clone was counted only a few times. The genes are TRBV27 and TRBJ1-2; unclear D gene. Deletions cut 0 bases from V and 4 bases from J, with 12 bases between. The CDR3 length is 15 residues. Germline V lookup: CDR1 MNHEY, CDR2 SMNVEV (reference sequence). CDR3 bases: TGTGCCAGCAGTTTATCTCCGGGTAGCCCCTATGGCTACACCTTC. It is translated as CASSLSPGSPYGYTF.

The rearrangement joins TRBV2 to TRBJ1-1, with a weak D call TRBD1 (6 bases). The CDR3 spans 13 residues. The ends were cut back, 5 bases at V and 0 bases at J, with 7 bases in the middle. Germline-derived CDR1 and CDR2 are SNHLY and FYNNEI. CDR3 nucleotide sequence: TGTGCCAGCAGTACAGGGCTGAACACTGAAGCTTTCTTT. Its protein is CASSTGLNTEAFF.

The rearrangement uses TRBV30 and TRBJ2-3, with D possibly matching TRBD2 (10 bases). The CDR3 extends over 17 amino acids. The germline V gene encodes CDR1 GTSNPN and CDR2 SVGIG (reference sequence). Trimming removed 4 bases at V and 5 bases at J, with 25 bases between. The CDR3 loop is CAWINRGPSGRIDTQYF. Here the CDR3 DNA reads TGTGCCTGGATCAACAGGGGGCCTAGCGGGAGAATAGATACGCAGTATTTT.

The chain is built from TRBV2 and TRBJ2-7; weak D call: TRBD2 (6 bases). CDR1 is SNHLY, CDR2 FYNNEI, per germline. With 5 bases removed from V and 7 bases from J, the gap between germline ends came to 21 bases. The CDR3 runs 15 residues. In DNA form, the CDR3 reads TGTGCCAGCAGTTTCAGGGCCGCGGGACTTGGGGAGCAGTACTTC. It is translated as CASSFRAAGLGEQYF.

This clone was detected a few times. The V call is TRBV30, the J call TRBJ1-4, with D perhaps TRBD1 (5 bases). Trimming took 7 bases from V and 3 from J, leaving 9 bases between them. Germline CDR1 reads GTSNPN; CDR2 reads SVGIG (reference sequence). This CDR3 contains 12 residues. CDR3 residues: CASTAANEKLFF. In nucleotides, the CDR3 is TGTGCCTCGACAGCTGCTAATGAAAAACTGTTTTTT.

The chain employs TRBV6-4 and TRBJ2-2; D possibly corresponds to TRBD2 (6 bases). The CDR3 extends over 16 amino acids. Germline CDR1 and CDR2: MRHNA and SNTAGT. Deletions cut 4 bases from V and 6 bases from J, with 18 bases between. CDR3 amino acids: CASSVQDGSGAGELFF. The CDR3 DNA reads TGTGCCAGCAGTGTCCAAGACGGGAGTGGGGCCGGGGAGCTGTTTTTT.

This clone was detected only a few times. The CDR3 DNA is TGCGCCAGCAGCCAAGTATGGCTAGCGGGAAAAGAGACCCAGTACTTC. This sequence encodes CASSQVWLAGKETQYF. J is TRBJ2-5 and V is TRBV4-1, with 9 bases aligning to TRBD2. The ends lost 1 base at V and 3 bases at J; junction bases unmatched: 6. The CDR3 is made up of 16 amino acids. From germline, CDR1 is MGHRA and CDR2 YSYEKL.

The chain is built from TRBV18 and TRBJ1-1; 8 nucleotides line up with TRBD1. After removal of 2 bases from V and 6 bases from J, the junction contained 26 bases not matched to a gene. Germline assignment: CDR1 KGHSH and CDR2 LQKENI. This CDR3 has 21 amino acids. The CDR3 DNA is TGTGCCAGCTCACCAAACACCCGAAGATGGACAGGGCCCTCGCCGACCCCTGAAGCTTTCTTT. Encoded protein: CASSPNTRRWTGPSPTPEAFF.

This clone was found a few times. The V call is TRBV7-9, the J call TRBJ2-7, with TRBD2 matching 8 bases. CDR1 is SEHNR, CDR2 FQNEAQ, per germline (reference sequence). With V trimmed by 5 bases and J by 1 base, 10 bases remained unmatched. The CDR3 runs to 16 residues. DNA of the CDR3: TGTGCCAGCAGCCCCCGGGGGGGGAAGGGATCCTACGAGCAGTACTTC. Translated, it gives CASSPRGGKGSYEQYF.

This clone was seen more than once but under ten times. V is TRBV5-4 and J is TRBJ2-3, with 11 bases aligning to TRBD2. Trimming at V came to 4 bases and at J to 5 bases, leaving 12 bases not matched to a gene. The germline CDR1 and CDR2 sequences are SGHNT and YYREEE (reference sequence). This CDR3 has 17 residues. The CDR3 nucleotides are TGTGCCAGCAGCGATAATAGCGGGAGGGCCGTTGTAGATACGCAGTATTTT. Protein sequence: CASSDNSGRAVVDTQYF.

The V and J genes are TRBV11-1 and TRBJ1-3, with no clear D. V was clipped by 6 bases and J by 0 bases, with 9 bases between them. Germline V gene data show CDR1 as SGHAT and CDR2 as FQDESV (reference sequence). CDR3 length: 14 residues. The DNA of the CDR3 is TGTGCCAGCAGACAAACAGCCTCTGGAAACACCATATATTTT. This gives the protein CASRQTASGNTIYF.

Only a few counts were recorded for this clone. The chain carries TRBV20-1 and TRBJ2-3; no clear D gene. V was clipped by 3 bases and J by 3 bases, with 4 bases between them. Germline V gene lookup returns CDR1 DFQATT and CDR2 SNEGSKA (reference sequence). This CDR3 is 11 amino acids long. The DNA for the CDR3 is TGCAGTGCTAGGGAGACAGATACGCAGTATTTT. It translates to CSARETDTQYF.

This chain connects TRBV2 to TRBJ2-7, with 14 bases identical to TRBD2. The CDR3 length is 14 residues. Trimming removed 9 bases from V and 4 bases from J; junction bases left unmatched: 5. Per germline, CDR1 SNHLY and CDR2 FYNNEI. This chain's CDR3 is CASIRTSGRYEQYF. The CDR3 region has the DNA TGTGCCAGTATTCGGACTAGCGGGAGGTACGAGCAGTACTTC.

This clone was counted a few times. This chain links TRBV5-1 with TRBJ2-2, with 11 positions matching TRBD1. After removal of 4 bases from V and 0 bases from J, the junction contained 5 bases not matched to a gene. Per germline, CDR1 SGHRS and CDR2 YFSETQ. This CDR3 contains 17 residues. CDR3 loop: CASSIGQGATNTGELFF. The CDR3 DNA reads as TGCGCCAGCAGCATCGGACAGGGGGCTACGAACACCGGGGAGCTGTTTTTT.

The chain has TRBV7-2 and TRBJ2-5; 13 bases align to TRBD2. The CDR3 is 16 residues long. In germline, CDR1 is SGHTA, CDR2 FQGNSA. J was trimmed by 4 bases and V by 7 bases; bases with no gene match: 9. This CDR3 is CASIPRLAGGGETQYF. In DNA, the CDR3 is TGTGCCAGCATCCCCCGACTAGCGGGAGGAGGAGAGACCCAGTACTTC. The whole variable domain, remainder taken from reference TRBV7-2 and TRBJ2-5, is GAGVSQSPSNKVTEKGKDVELRCDPISGHTALYWYRQSLGQGLEFLIYFQGNSAPDKSGLPSDRFSAERTGGSVSTLTIQRTQQEDSAVYLCASIPRLAGGGETQYFGPGTRLLVL.

This clone was counted only a few times. The genes are TRBV29-1 and TRBJ2-7; D remains ambiguous. This CDR3 has 11 amino acids. Trimming took off 2 bases at V and 5 bases at J, with 7 bases between the two ends. Germline CDR1 is SQVTM and CDR2 is ANQGSEA. The CDR3 DNA reads TGCAGCGTTGAAAGAGTAAACGAGCAGTACTTC. This sequence encodes CSVERVNEQYF.

The J gene is TRBJ1-2, the V gene TRBV6-1; D is unclear. The V gene's germline CDR1 is MNHNS and CDR2 SASEGT. This CDR3 comprises 12 residues. Trimming took off 2 bases at V and 3 bases at J, with 4 bases between the two ends. In DNA, the CDR3 is TGTGCCAGCAGTGAACCTGACTATGGCTACACCTTC. Its protein is CASSEPDYGYTF.

The rearrangement uses TRBV7-6 and TRBJ2-5, with D possibly matching TRBD2 (5 bases). CDR3 length: 16 amino acids. V was trimmed by 2 bases and J by 5 bases, leaving 18 bases between them. Looked up from germline, CDR1 is SGHVS and CDR2 is FNYEAQ. CDR3 protein: CASSLQPPGSGETQYF. The CDR3 DNA sequence: TGTGCCAGCAGCTTACAACCCCCGGGGTCCGGGGAGACCCAGTACTTC.